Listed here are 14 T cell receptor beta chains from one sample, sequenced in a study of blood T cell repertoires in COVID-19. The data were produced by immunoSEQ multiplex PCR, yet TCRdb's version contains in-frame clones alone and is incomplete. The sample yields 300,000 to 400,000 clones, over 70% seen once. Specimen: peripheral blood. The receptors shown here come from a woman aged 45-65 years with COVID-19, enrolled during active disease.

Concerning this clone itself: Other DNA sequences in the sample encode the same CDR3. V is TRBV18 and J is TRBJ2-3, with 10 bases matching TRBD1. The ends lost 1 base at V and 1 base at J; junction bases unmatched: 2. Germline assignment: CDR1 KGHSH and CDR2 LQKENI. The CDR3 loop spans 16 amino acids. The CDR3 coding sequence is TGTGCCAGCTCACCACTCGGGACAGGGGGCACAGATACGCAGTATTTT. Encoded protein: CASSPLGTGGTDTQYF.

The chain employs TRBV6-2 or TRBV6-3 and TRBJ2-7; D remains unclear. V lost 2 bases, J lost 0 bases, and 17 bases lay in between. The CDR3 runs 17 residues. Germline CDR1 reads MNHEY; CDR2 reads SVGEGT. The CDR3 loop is CASSYPSLSSTSYEQYF. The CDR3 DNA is TGTGCCAGCAGTTACCCGTCGTTGAGTAGTACCTCCTACGAGCAGTACTTC.

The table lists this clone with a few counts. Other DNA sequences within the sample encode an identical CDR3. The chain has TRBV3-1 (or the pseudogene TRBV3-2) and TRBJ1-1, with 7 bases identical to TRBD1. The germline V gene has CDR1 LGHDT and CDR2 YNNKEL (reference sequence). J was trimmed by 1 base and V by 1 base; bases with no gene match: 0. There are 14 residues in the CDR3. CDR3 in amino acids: CASSQGTGNTEAFF. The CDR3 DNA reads TGTGCCAGCAGCCAAGGGACAGGGAACACTGAAGCTTTCTTT.

The CDR3 DNA sequence: TGTGCCAGCAGTCGGTCGGGGGACGACTATGGCTACACCTTC. This codes for CASSRSGDDYGYTF. The J gene is TRBJ1-2, the V gene TRBV6-5; weak D call: TRBD1 (5 bases). CDR1 is MNHEY, CDR2 SVGAGI, per germline. The CDR3 is 14 residues long. Deletions cut 5 bases from V and 3 bases from J, with 13 bases between.

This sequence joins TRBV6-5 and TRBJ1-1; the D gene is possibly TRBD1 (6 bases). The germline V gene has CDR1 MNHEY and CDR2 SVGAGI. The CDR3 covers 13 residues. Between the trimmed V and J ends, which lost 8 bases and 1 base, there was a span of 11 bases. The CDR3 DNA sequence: TGTGCCAGCGTGGGGGGGCCGAACACTGAAGCTTTCTTT. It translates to CASVGGPNTEAFF.

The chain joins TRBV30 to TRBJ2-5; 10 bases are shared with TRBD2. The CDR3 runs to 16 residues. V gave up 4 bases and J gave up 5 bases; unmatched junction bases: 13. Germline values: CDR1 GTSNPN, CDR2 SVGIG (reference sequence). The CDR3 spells CAWTPHLGLARETQYF. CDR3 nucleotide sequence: TGTGCCTGGACTCCTCATCTGGGACTAGCGAGGGAGACCCAGTACTTC.

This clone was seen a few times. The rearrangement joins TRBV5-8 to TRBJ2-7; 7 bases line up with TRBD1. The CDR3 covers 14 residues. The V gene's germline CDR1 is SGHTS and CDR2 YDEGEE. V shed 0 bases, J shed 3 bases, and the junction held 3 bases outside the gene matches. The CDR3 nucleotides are TGTGCCAGCAGCTTGGGGGCAGGGGGCTACGAGCAGTACTTC. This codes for CASSLGAGGYEQYF.

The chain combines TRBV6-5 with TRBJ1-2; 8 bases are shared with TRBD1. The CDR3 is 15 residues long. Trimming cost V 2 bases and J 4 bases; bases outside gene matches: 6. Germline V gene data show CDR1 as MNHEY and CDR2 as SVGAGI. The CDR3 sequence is CASSYLQGASYGYTF. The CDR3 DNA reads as TGTGCCAGCAGTTACCTGCAGGGGGCCAGCTATGGCTACACCTTC.

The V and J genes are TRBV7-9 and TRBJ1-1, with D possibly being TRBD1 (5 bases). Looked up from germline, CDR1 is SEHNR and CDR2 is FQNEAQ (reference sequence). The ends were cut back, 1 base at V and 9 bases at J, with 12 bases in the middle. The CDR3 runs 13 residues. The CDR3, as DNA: TGTGCCAGCAGCTTAGACGTCCAGGGAAAAGCTTTCTTT. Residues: CASSLDVQGKAFF.

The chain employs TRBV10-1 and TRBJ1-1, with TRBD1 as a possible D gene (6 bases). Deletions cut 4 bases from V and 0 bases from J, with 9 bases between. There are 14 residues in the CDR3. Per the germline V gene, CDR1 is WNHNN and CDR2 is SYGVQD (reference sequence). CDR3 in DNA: TGCGCCAGCAGTGGGACAGCGATGAACACTGAAGCTTTCTTT. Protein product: CASSGTAMNTEAFF.

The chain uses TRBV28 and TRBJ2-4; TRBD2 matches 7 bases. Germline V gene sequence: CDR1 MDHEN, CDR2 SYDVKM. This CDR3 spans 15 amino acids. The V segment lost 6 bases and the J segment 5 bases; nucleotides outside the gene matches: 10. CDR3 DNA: TGTGCCAGCAGCAACTTGGGGGGGATGGAAAACATTCAGTACTTC. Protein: CASSNLGGMENIQYF.

CDR3 sequence reads: CASRKAGTSGVFSTDTQYF. The CDR3 DNA is TGTGCCAGCAGGAAAGCCGGGACTAGCGGGGTGTTTAGCACAGATACGCAGTATTTT. The chain links TRBV11-2 to TRBJ2-3, with TRBD2 identical over 13 bases. CDR1 and CDR2 (germline): SGHAT, FQNNGV. With 6 bases clipped from V and 0 bases from J, the junction kept 12 bases outside the gene matches. There are 19 residues in the CDR3.

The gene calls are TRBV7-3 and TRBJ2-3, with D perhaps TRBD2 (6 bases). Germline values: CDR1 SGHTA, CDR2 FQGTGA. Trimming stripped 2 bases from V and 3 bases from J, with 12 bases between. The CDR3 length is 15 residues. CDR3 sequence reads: CASSLVGGKTDTQYF. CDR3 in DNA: TGTGCCAGCAGCTTAGTCGGGGGAAAGACAGATACGCAGTATTTT.

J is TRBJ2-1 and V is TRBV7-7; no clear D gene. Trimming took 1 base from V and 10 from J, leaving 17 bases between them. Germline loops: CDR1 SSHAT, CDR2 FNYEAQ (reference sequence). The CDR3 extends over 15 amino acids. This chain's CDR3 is CASSLGAVAIREQFF. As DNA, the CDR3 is TGTGCCAGCAGCTTAGGAGCAGTCGCTATCAGGGAGCAGTTCTTC.